This T cell receptor beta chain originates from a study of OX40 agonist ivuxolimab in advanced cancers. Per the germline V gene, CDR1 is SGDLS and CDR2 is YYNGEE. This CDR3 contains 13 residues. The V and J ends lost 0 bases and 6 bases respectively, with 7 bases between them. As concerns this clone: Its antigen is as yet unknown.

The data were produced by immunoSEQ multiplex PCR, yet TCRdb's version contains in-frame clones alone and is incomplete. Of 73,000 or so clones detected, approximately 92% appear once; the ten largest clones hold roughly a tenth. Autoimmune disease history or systemic immunosuppression disqualified patients. Notes on the study in general: Among expanded peripheral T cells, antigen specificity went undetermined. At 0.1-3.0 mg/kg, partial responders had clonal expansion among the lowest observed.

The receptor was derived from an adult with an advanced solid tumor such as melanoma, head and neck, liver or kidney cancer. Specimen: CD4+ or CD8+ T cells sorted from blood, collected in a trial of the OX40 agonist ivuxolimab. This rearrangement joins TRBV9 to TRBJ1-5; the D is unclear. CDR3 in DNA: TGTGCCAGCAGCGTAGGGGGATCTCAGCCCCAGCATTTT. Its translation is CASSVGGSQPQHF.